Below, one T cell receptor beta chain is given with its context. The sample comes from a study of control samples from healthy donors and cancer patients. Produced via immunoSEQ multiplex PCR; TCRdb's table is partial and in-frame only. The table shows 30,000 to 35,000 clones, with roughly nine tenths occurring only once. The CDR3 spans 13 residues. Per the germline V gene, CDR1 is MNHNY and CDR2 is SVGAGI (reference sequence). The V end lost 5 bases, the J end lost 0 bases, and 7 bases lay between the germline ends. This chain joins TRBV6-6 and TRBJ1-1; D may be TRBD1 (5 bases). Sequenced: PBMCs. The TCR comes from a woman aged 40 to 50 with lung cancer. CDR3 in amino acids: CASSPTVNTEAFF. The CDR3 DNA sequence: TGTGCCAGCAGTCCGACAGTGAACACTGAAGCTTTCTTT.